This T cell receptor (beta chain) was documented in a study of vaccination effects on CD4 cells after COVID-19. Overall study results and limits: The study found marked clonal contraction of infection- and vaccine-induced clones late after vaccination.

Profiled with immunoSEQ multiplex PCR; TCRdb holds only in-frame clones, not every one. The data show around 24,000 clones, roughly 73% seen once. About this clone: Its antigen is undetermined.

Trimming took 0 bases from V and 5 from J, leaving 10 bases between them. The length of the CDR3 is 14 residues. Germline CDR1 and CDR2: SEHNR and FQNEAQ (reference sequence). Under the ViraFEST assay, PBMC were stimulated with viral peptide pools so that antigen-specific CD4+ T cells expanded. Sequencing was performed afterwards. Culture lasted 10 days before CD4+ T cell isolation. Participants each got two BNT162b2 or mRNA-1273 vaccine doses. Roughly 2.1 million PBMC per well were cultured with approximately 10 IU/ml IL-2 and roughly 10 ug/ml peptides. This receptor was identified in a human donor who received a COVID-19 vaccine. V is TRBV7-9 and J is TRBJ2-5, with D uncertain. Sequences were derived from CD4+ T cells from PBMCs cultured with HCoV-NL63 spike peptides, sampled after COVID-19 vaccination. The CDR3 sequence: CASSLAVGTETQYF. The CDR3 coding sequence is TGTGCCAGCAGCTTAGCTGTGGGCACGGAGACCCAGTACTTC.